These 20 T cell receptor beta chains share one sample of origin, sequenced in a study of vaccination and CD4 T cells after COVID-19. The Oncomine TCR Beta short-read assay sequenced DNA from cultured CD4+ T cells. TCRdb re-analysed the PCR reads in MiXCR, keeping a single row per CDR3 protein. The sample shows over 10,000 distinct CDR3 sequences, about 45% of them seen only once. Their antigen targets remain unknown. Described treatment: approximately nine-day PBMC culture with coronavirus spike peptide pools or control peptides (ViraFEST assay). The sequencing input was CD4+ T cells from blood, cultured in vitro. The source is a human donor who had recovered from COVID-19.

This clonotype was detected a few times. This chain uses TRBV20-1 with TRBJ1-6; D not certain. CDR1 is DFQATT, CDR2 SNEGSKA, per germline (reference sequence). CDR3 length: 13 residues. Between the trimmed V and J ends, which lost 6 bases and 5 bases, there was a span of 11 bases. The CDR3 DNA sequence: TGCAGTGCCGCGCGGGGAGATAATTCACCCCTCCACTTT. The encoded protein is CSAARGDNSPLHF.

The V and J genes are TRBV19 and TRBJ2-2; 11 positions agree with TRBD2. CDR1 is LNHDA and CDR2 is SQIVND in the germline V gene (reference sequence). Trimming at V came to 5 bases and at J to 4 bases, leaving 12 bases not matched to a gene. The CDR3 totals 18 residues. The CDR3 DNA is TGTGCCAGTAGTCCTAAAGGGGTAGCGGGAGGGGTCACCGGGGAGCTGTTTTTT. Translating it yields CASSPKGVAGGVTGELFF.

The gene calls are TRBV20-1 and TRBJ2-3, with a possible D match to TRBD2 (6 bases). The V gene's germline CDR1 is DFQATT and CDR2 SNEGSKA (reference sequence). V lost 3 bases to trimming and J lost 2 bases, with 15 bases between them. The length of the CDR3 is 15 residues. The CDR3 loop reads CSARNIRLVTDTQYF. For the CDR3, the DNA is TGCAGTGCTAGGAATATTAGACTAGTCACAGATACGCAGTATTTT.

This clonotype showed up just a few times. The genes are TRBV7-2 and TRBJ2-5; TRBD1 matches 7 bases. Germline-derived CDR1 and CDR2 are SGHTA and FQGNSA. After removal of 7 bases from V and 5 bases from J, the junction contained 7 bases not matched to a gene. This CDR3 is built from 13 residues. The CDR3 loop is CASTPTGQETQYF. The CDR3 DNA follows: TGTGCCAGCACACCGACAGGGCAGGAGACCCAGTACTTC.

The chain carries TRBV30 and TRBJ2-6; D gene unclear. CDR3 size: 13 residues. V was pared by 3 bases and J by 0 bases, with 3 bases between. CDR1 and CDR2 from the germline V gene are GTSNPN and SVGIG (reference sequence). This chain's CDR3 is CAWSPSGANVLTF. CDR3 nucleotide sequence: TGTGCCTGGAGCCCCTCTGGGGCCAACGTCCTGACTTTC.

This rearrangement joins TRBV7-9 to TRBJ2-1; the match to TRBD1 covers 10 bases. Germline V lookup: CDR1 SEHNR, CDR2 FQNEAQ (reference sequence). Trimming cost V 4 bases and J 1 base; bases outside gene matches: 4. CDR3 length equals 16 residues. The CDR3 DNA sequence: TGTGCCAGCAGCTCCCGGGACAGGGGTTCCTACAATGAGCAGTTCTTC. Amino acid sequence: CASSSRDRGSYNEQFF.

V and J are TRBV10-2 and TRBJ1-1; D is undetermined. With 6 bases removed from V and 4 bases from J, the gap between germline ends came to 24 bases. Germline assignment: CDR1 WSHSY and CDR2 SAAADI. The length of the CDR3 is 17 residues. CDR3 in amino acids: CASSRVRESGSITEAFF. CDR3 sequence (DNA): TGCGCCAGCAGCCGAGTCCGGGAATCAGGCTCAATCACTGAAGCTTTCTTT.

The V call is TRBV19, the J call TRBJ2-2; D unclear. The CDR3 is 11 amino acids. Germline V lookup: CDR1 LNHDA, CDR2 SQIVND (reference sequence). Deletions cut 6 bases from V and 7 bases from J, with 6 bases between. CDR3 nucleotide sequence: TGTGCCAGTAGAGGTGACGGGGAGCTGTTTTTT. Translated, it gives CASRGDGELFF.

The chain is built from TRBV12-3 or TRBV12-4 and TRBJ1-6; D is unresolved. V was pared by 2 bases and J by 7 bases, with 12 bases between. The CDR3 sequence is 15 residues long. The CDR3 loop reads CASSLSPGLNSPLHF. DNA of the CDR3: TGTGCCAGCAGTTTATCGCCAGGCCTGAATTCACCCCTCCACTTT.

The chain links TRBV28 to TRBJ2-5; TRBD2 matches at 7 bases. V lost 7 bases to trimming and J lost 5 bases; unmatched junction nucleotides: 13. Germline V gene lookup returns CDR1 MDHEN and CDR2 SYDVKM. There are 15 residues in the CDR3. The CDR3, as DNA: TGTGCCAGCAAATCAGGCGGGAGCCTCGAGGAGACCCAGTACTTC. Translation gives CASKSGGSLEETQYF.

The V call is TRBV29-1, the J call TRBJ2-1, with a possible D match to TRBD1 (6 bases). Trimming stripped 6 bases from V and 8 bases from J, with 17 bases between. This CDR3 spans 13 amino acids. Germline V CDR1 and CDR2: SQVTM, ANQGSEA. CDR3 residues: CSVAGQWGDEQFF. CDR3 coding DNA: TGCAGCGTCGCCGGACAGTGGGGCGATGAGCAGTTCTTC.

The chain carries TRBV7-9 and TRBJ1-2; no definite D call. Germline CDR1 reads SEHNR; CDR2 reads FQNEAQ (reference sequence). The germline V and J ends were trimmed by 1 base and 6 bases, with 9 bases remaining between them. The CDR3 runs to 13 residues. As DNA, the CDR3 is TGTGCCAGCAGCTTAGGCCAGTCTGATGGCTACACCTTC. It codes for CASSLGQSDGYTF. The whole variable domain, remainder taken from reference TRBV7-9 and TRBJ1-2, is DTGVSQNPRHKITKRGQNVTFRCDPISEHNRLYWYRQTLGQGPEFLTYFQNEAQLEKSRLLSDRFSAERPKGSFSTLEIQRTEQGDSAMYLCASSLGQSDGYTFGSGTRLTVV.

The rearrangement links TRBV20-1 to TRBJ1-1; D gene unclear. Between the trimmed V and J ends, which lost 1 base and 6 bases, there was a span of 12 bases. CDR1 is DFQATT, CDR2 SNEGSKA, per germline (reference sequence). CDR3 length equals 13 residues. The CDR3 DNA reads TGCAGTGCTAGAGGGGATGGTCGGGCTGAAGCTTTCTTT. Translated: CSARGDGRAEAFF.

There are a few counts of this clonotype. The CDR3, as DNA: TGTGCCAGCAGCTCCGGGGAGCAAGAGACCCAGTACTTC. Encoded protein: CASSSGEQETQYF. This chain uses TRBV7-2 with TRBJ2-5, with a possible D match to TRBD2 (5 bases). V was trimmed by 4 bases and J by 2 bases, leaving 8 bases between them. This CDR3 contains 13 residues. Germline V gives CDR1 SGHTA, CDR2 FQGNSA. The full variable domain, with the rest looked up from reference TRBV7-2 and TRBJ2-5, is GAGVSQSPSNKVTEKGKDVELRCDPISGHTALYWYRQSLGQGLEFLIYFQGNSAPDKSGLPSDRFSAERTGGSVSTLTIQRTQQEDSAVYLCASSSGEQETQYFGPGTRLLVL.

The rearrangement links TRBV10-3 to TRBJ2-7; D possibly matches TRBD1 or TRBD2 (6 bases each). Trimming stripped 4 bases from V and 3 bases from J, with 13 bases between. Germline CDR1 is ENHRY and CDR2 is SYGVKD. This CDR3 has 14 residues. The CDR3 sequence: CAISAKQGGYEQYF. Here the CDR3 DNA reads TGTGCCATCAGTGCTAAACAGGGAGGCTACGAGCAGTACTTC.

This chain connects TRBV24-1 to TRBJ2-3; TRBD1 is a possible D gene (6 bases). The CDR3 has 14 residues. Germline CDR1 and CDR2: KGHDR and SFDVKD. V dropped 10 bases and J dropped 1 base, with 14 bases sitting between them. The CDR3 DNA reads TGTGCCACAGCACCTGGGGGCGGCACAGATACGCAGTATTTT. Amino acids: CATAPGGGTDTQYF.

V gene TRBV20-1 combines with J gene TRBJ2-3; 8 bases are a match to TRBD2. Germline CDR1 and CDR2: DFQATT and SNEGSKA (reference sequence). V lost 7 bases and J lost 3; bases outside the gene matches: 9. CDR3 length: 14 residues. The CDR3 DNA reads as TGCAGTGGTCTTGTGCGGGAGGAGACAGATACGCAGTATTTT. Protein sequence: CSGLVREETDTQYF.

This clonotype was counted once. The chain combines TRBV6-1 with TRBJ2-7, with 10 bases fitting TRBD2. The CDR3 covers 15 residues. Germline CDR1 and CDR2: MNHNS and SASEGT. V gave up 6 bases and J gave up 6 bases; unmatched junction bases: 11. The CDR3 DNA reads TGTGCCAGCAGGGGGGATACTAGCGGGACCCTCGAGCAGTACTTC. Translating it yields CASRGDTSGTLEQYF.

This clonotype was recorded a few times. The chain is built from TRBV20-1 and TRBJ1-1; 8 bases align to TRBD1. The CDR3 is made up of 15 amino acids. The junction had 9 bases not matched to a gene; V was cut back by 0 bases and J by 6 bases. Germline loops: CDR1 DFQATT, CDR2 SNEGSKA (reference sequence). The CDR3, as DNA: TGCAGTGCTAGAGATCCGAAGGTACAGGGGGCTGAAGCTTTCTTT. This encodes CSARDPKVQGAEAFF.

This clonotype was observed once. The chain joins TRBV7-2 to TRBJ2-3; 13 bases line up with TRBD2. V dropped 5 bases and J dropped 7; count of bases not matched to a gene: 6. CDR1 is SGHTA and CDR2 is FQGNSA in the germline V gene. The CDR3 length is 15 residues. The CDR3, as DNA: TGTGCCAGCAGCCCCGGGACTAGCGGGGTGTATACGCAGTATTTT. It yields the protein CASSPGTSGVYTQYF.